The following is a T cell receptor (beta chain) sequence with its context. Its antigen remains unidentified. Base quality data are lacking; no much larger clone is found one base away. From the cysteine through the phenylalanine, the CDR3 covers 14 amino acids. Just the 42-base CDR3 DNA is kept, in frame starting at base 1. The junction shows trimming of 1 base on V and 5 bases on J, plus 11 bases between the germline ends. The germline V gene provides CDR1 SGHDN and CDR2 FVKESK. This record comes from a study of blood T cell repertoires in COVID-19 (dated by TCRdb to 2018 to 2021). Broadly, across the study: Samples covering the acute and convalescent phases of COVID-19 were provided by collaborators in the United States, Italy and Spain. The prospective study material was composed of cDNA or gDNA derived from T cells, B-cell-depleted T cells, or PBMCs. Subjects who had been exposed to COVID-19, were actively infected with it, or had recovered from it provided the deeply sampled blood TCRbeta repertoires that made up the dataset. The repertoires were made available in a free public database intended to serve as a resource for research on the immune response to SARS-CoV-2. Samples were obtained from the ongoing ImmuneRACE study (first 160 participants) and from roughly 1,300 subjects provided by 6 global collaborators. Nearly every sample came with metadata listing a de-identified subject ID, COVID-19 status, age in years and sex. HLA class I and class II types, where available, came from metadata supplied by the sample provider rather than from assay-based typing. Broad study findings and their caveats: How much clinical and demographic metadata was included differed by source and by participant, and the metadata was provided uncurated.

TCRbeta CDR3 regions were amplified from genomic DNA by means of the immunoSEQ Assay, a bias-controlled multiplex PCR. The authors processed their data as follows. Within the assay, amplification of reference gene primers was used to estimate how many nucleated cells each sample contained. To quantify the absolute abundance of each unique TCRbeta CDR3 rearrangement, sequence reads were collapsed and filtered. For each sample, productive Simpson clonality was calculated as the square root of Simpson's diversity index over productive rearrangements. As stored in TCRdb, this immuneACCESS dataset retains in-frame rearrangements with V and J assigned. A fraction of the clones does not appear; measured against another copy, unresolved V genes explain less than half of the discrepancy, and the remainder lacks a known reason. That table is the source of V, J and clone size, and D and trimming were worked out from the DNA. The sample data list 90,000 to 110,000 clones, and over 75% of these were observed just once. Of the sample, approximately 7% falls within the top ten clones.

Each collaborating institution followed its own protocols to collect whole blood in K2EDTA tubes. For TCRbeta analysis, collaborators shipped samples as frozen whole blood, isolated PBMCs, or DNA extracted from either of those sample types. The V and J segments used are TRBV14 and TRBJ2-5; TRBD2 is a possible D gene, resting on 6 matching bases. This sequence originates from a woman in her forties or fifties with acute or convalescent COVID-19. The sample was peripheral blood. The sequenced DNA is TGTGCCAGCAGCCAAGGGAGGGGCTGGGAGACCCAGTACTTC. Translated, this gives CASSQGRGWETQYF.